The clone carrying this T cell receptor beta chain was recorded only once. Antigen: not known. CDR1 and CDR2 from the germline V gene are MNHEY and SMNVEV (reference sequence). Trimming removed 7 bases at V and 0 bases at J, with 13 bases between. This CDR3 comprises 15 residues. The data were taken from a study of cytomegalovirus exposure and HLA in healthy donors. Study-wide background: Earlier findings included 117 million unique TCR beta sequences obtained from 150 million to 200 million T cells. Study-level points and caveats: Later, an analysis showed that TCR beta chains associated with HLA were more clonally expanded than others that were equally common.

PCR amplification relied on 60 Vbeta primers (plus 13 Jbeta primers). The assay was immunoSEQ multiplex PCR, and TCRdb's table has in-frame clones only and misses some. Of 160,000 or so clones detected, about 85% appear once; the ten largest clones hold 2% to 2.5%. The genes are TRBV27 and TRBJ2-1, with D uncertain. The sequenced material came from PBMCs. This TCR came from a woman aged 18 to 35 in good health and CMV-seronegative. In DNA form, the CDR3 reads TGTGCCAGCACACCGCACCCGGGCTCCTACAATGAGCAGTTCTTC. Amino acid sequence: CASTPHPGSYNEQFF.